What follows describes a single TCR beta chain. Its antigen is unidentified. The sample originates from a study of cytomegalovirus exposure and HLA in healthy donors. Whole-study results and caveats: Whilst most TCR sequences proved rare, a subset of public TCRs occurred across many donors. A subsequent analysis found that TCR clusters from the first cohort also tended to co-occur in the 120 or so validation repertoires, with 94% of cluster scores above 0. Reported performance of the classifier showed diagnosis of cytomegalovirus status with high specificity and sensitivity.

Clones were read by immunoSEQ multiplex PCR, and TCRdb kept only the in-frame ones, dropping some. Among about 130,000 clones listed, under 90% were seen once. In germline, CDR1 is GTSNPN, CDR2 SVGIG (reference sequence). This CDR3 comprises 12 residues. Trimming stripped 5 bases from V and 0 bases from J, with 7 bases between. Sequencing was performed on PBMCs. This TCR was sampled from a woman younger than 35 in good health and CMV-seronegative. This rearrangement joins TRBV30 to TRBJ1-1; D not certain. CDR3 loop: CAWQTVNTEAFF. As DNA, the CDR3 is TGTGCCTGGCAGACTGTGAACACTGAAGCTTTCTTT. Using reference TRBV30 and TRBJ1-1 for the parts outside the CDR3, the full variable domain is SQTIHQWPATLVQPVGSPLSLECTVEGTSNPNLYWYRQAAGRGLQLLFYSVGIGQISSEVPQNLSASRPQDRQFILSSKKLLLSDSGFYLCAWQTVNTEAFFGQGTRLTVV.